The TCR beta chain described here comes from a study of blood T cell repertoires in COVID-19. For the study at large: The United States, Italy and Spain were the sources of the acute and convalescent COVID-19 samples. In each case, the material was cDNA or gDNA derived from T cells, B-cell-depleted T cells, or PBMCs.

Ages ranged from about 18 to 89 years, with residence in about 24 US areas. Participant-given clinical history determined each cohort assignment. The assay was immunoSEQ multiplex PCR, and TCRdb's table has in-frame clones only and misses some. Among 400,000 to 550,000 clones listed, nearly 90% were seen once. Germline V gene lookup returns CDR1 SEHNR and CDR2 FQNEAQ (reference sequence). This CDR3 spans 15 amino acids. Trimming stripped 0 bases from V and 7 bases from J, with 15 bases between. The TCR was taken from a woman aged 18-29 years with acute COVID-19. V and J are TRBV7-9 and TRBJ1-2; D perhaps matches TRBD1 (5 bases). Sequencing was done on a sample of PBMCs or T cells enriched from blood (not recorded which). The CDR3, as DNA: TGTGCCAGCAGCTTAGCGTACGTACAGGCTGGTGGCTACACCTTC. This gives the protein CASSLAYVQAGGYTF.